Sequencing of this TCR beta chain was carried out in a study of T-cell memory formation after mild COVID-19. TCRdb re-analysed the 5' RACE reads in MiXCR, keeping a single row per CDR3 protein. Of 70,000 to 100,000 distinct CDR3 sequences detected, about 13% appear once; the ten largest clones hold 25% to 35%. Looked up from germline, CDR1 is KGHDR and CDR2 is SFDVKD. V lost 3 bases, J lost 0 bases, and 2 bases stayed unmatched. The CDR3 loop spans 15 amino acids. Only a few counts were recorded for this clonotype. The receptor was isolated from an adult woman who had mild COVID-19 (a few samples of this study predate the infection). Cell type and time point are not known. Sequencing was performed on PBMCs or a T cell subset sorted from them (not recorded which). The chain has TRBV24-1 and TRBJ2-7; 9 bases match TRBD1. CDR3 sequence reads: CATSDPGQGSYEQYF. The CDR3 nucleotides are TGTGCCACCAGTGATCCGGGACAGGGCTCCTACGAGCAGTACTTC.